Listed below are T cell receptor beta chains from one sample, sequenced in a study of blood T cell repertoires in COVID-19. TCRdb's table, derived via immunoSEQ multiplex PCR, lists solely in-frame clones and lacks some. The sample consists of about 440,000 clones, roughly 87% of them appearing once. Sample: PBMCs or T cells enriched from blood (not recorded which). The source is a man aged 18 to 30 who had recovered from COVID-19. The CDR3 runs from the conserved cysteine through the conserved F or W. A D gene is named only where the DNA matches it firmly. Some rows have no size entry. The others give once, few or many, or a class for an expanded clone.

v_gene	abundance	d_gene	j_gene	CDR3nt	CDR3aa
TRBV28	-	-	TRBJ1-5	TGTGCCAGCAGTTCCCCGGAATTACTACGCAATCAGCCCCAGCATTTT	CASSSPELLRNQPQHF
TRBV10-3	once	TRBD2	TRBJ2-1	TGTGCCATCAGGCCGGGACTAGGAGGGAGGGAGCAGTTCTTC	CAIRPGLGGREQFF
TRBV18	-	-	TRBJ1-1	TGTGCCAGCTCACCAACCTCGGGGAGGGGGAACACTGAAGCTTTCTTT	CASSPTSGRGNTEAFF
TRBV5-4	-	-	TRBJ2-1	TGTGCCAGCAGGGGGGAAGGAGGGGAAGCCTACAATGAGCAGTTCTTC	CASRGEGGEAYNEQFF
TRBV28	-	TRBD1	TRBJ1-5	TGTGCCAGCAACGATCCCGGGACAGTTTGGGGCCTTATCAATCAGCCCCAGCATTTT	CASNDPGTVWGLINQPQHF
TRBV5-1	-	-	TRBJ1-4	TGCGCCAGCAGGAAGACAGAGTGGGAAAAACTGTTTTTT	CASRKTEWEKLFF
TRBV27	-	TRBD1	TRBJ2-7	TGTGCCAGCAGCCCCCGACAGGGTAGCTACGAGCAGTACTTC	CASSPRQGSYEQYF
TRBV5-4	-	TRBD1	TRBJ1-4	TGTGCCAGCAGCCCCGGGACAGGGGGGGCAACTAATGAAAAACTGTTTTTT	CASSPGTGGATNEKLFF
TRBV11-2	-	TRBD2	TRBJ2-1	TGTGCCAGCAGCTTGGGACTAGCGAGTTACAATGAGCAGTTCTTC	CASSLGLASYNEQFF
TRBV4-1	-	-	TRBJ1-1	TGCGCCAGCAGCCGAGAGGTAAACTGGTACACTGAAGCTTTCTTT	CASSREVNWYTEAFF
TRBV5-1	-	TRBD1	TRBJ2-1	TGCGCCAGCAGCACTATGGGGACAGGGGGTGAAAGCTCCTACAATGAGCAGTTCTTC	CASSTMGTGGESSYNEQFF
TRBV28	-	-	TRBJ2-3	TGTGCCAGCAGCAGTTTCACGCAGTATTTT	CASSSFTQYF
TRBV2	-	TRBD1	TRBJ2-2	TGTGCCAGCAGTTCCAGGGGGCGCGTCGGGGAGCTGTTTTTT	CASSSRGRVGELFF
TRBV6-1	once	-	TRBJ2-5	TGTGCCAGCAGTGACCCGATGGGGGGTGGAGAGACCCAGTACTTC	CASSDPMGGGETQYF
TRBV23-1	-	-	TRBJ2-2	TGCGCCAGCACGATGTGGGGGGAGAAGACCGGGGAGCTGTTTTTT	CASTMWGEKTGELFF
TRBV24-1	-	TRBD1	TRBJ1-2	TGTGCCACCAGTGAGGGACAGGGAGCTAGAGTAAGCTATGGCTACACCTTC	CATSEGQGARVSYGYTF
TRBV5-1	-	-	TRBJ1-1	TGCGCCAGCAGCTATCTAGGCTTGAACACTGAAGCTTTCTTT	CASSYLGLNTEAFF
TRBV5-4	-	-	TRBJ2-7	TGTGCCAGCAGCTTGGAGCTCGGGACTGTTACCTACGAGCAGTACTTC	CASSLELGTVTYEQYF
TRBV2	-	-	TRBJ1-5	TGTGCCAGCAGTCCCGAATTCTATAGCAATCAGCCCCAGCATTTT	CASSPEFYSNQPQHF
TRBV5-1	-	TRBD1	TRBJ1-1	TGCGCCAGCAGCCTGTGGACAGGGCGAGAGAACACTGAAGCTTTCTTT	CASSLWTGRENTEAFF
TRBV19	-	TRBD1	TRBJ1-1	TGTGCCAGTAGTCCCGTGAAAAAGGGCCAGACGGGGAGACAGGGCAAAATTCCTGAAGCTTTCTTT	CASSPVKKGQTGRQGKIPEAFF
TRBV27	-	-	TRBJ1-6	TGTGCCAGCAGTTTACAGGGGTTTGGTAATTCACCCCTCCACTTT	CASSLQGFGNSPLHF
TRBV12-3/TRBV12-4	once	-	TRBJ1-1	TGTGCCGGCAGAACCGGGGTAGGCACTGAAGCTTTCTTT	CAGRTGVGTEAFF
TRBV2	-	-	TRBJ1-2	TGTGCCAGCAGGCAGGGGAAGGAAGGCTACACCTTC	CASRQGKEGYTF
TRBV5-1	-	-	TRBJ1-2	TGCGCCAGCAGCTTAGACACTGGCGGCTACACCTTC	CASSLDTGGYTF
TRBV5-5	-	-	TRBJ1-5	TGTGCCAGCAGCTTGGAGGGGTATAGCAATCAGCCCCAGCATTTT	CASSLEGYSNQPQHF
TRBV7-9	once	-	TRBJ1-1	TGTGCCAGCAGCTCCGCCACGGGGAACACTGAAGCTTTCTTT	CASSSATGNTEAFF
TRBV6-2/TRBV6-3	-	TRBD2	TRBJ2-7	TGTGCCAGCAGTCCGGCCGGGACTAAATCCCTCACTGGCGAGCAGTACTTC	CASSPAGTKSLTGEQYF
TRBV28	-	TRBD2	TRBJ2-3	TGTGCCAGCAGGGCCCGGACTAGCGGGAGCCCAGATACGCAGTATTTT	CASRARTSGSPDTQYF
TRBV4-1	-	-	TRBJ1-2	TGCGCCAGCAGCCAAGACGGGAACTATAACGACTATGGCTACACCTTC	CASSQDGNYNDYGYTF
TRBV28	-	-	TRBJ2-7	TGTGCCAGCAGTTCCGGACCGGAGGCGGCCTACGAGCAGTACTTC	CASSSGPEAAYEQYF
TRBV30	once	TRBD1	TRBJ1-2	TGTGCCTGGATTCGACTAGGGACAGGGGGCGGCTACACCTTC	CAWIRLGTGGGYTF
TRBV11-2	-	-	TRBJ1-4	TGTGCCAGCAGCTTATGGCCGGGAACTAATGAAAAACTGTTTTTT	CASSLWPGTNEKLFF
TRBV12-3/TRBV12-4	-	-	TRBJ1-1	TGTGCCAGCAATAAAGGGGCGCGTGAAGCTTTCTTT	CASNKGAREAFF
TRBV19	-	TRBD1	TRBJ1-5	TGTGCCAGTAGTCCAAAGGGACAGAGCAATCAGCCCCAGCATTTT	CASSPKGQSNQPQHF
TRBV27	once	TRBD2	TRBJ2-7	TGTGCCAGCAGTTCACCTAGCGGGCTCTCCTACGAGCAGTACTTC	CASSSPSGLSYEQYF
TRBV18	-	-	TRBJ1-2	TGTGCCAGCTCACAGACCCCAGGGGATGGCTACACCTTC	CASSQTPGDGYTF
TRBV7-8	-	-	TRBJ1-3	TGTGCCAGCAGCTTAGGGACAGCTGGGGACACCATATATTTT	CASSLGTAGDTIYF
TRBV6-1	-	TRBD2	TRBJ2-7	TGTGCCAGCAGTGAAGCGCCGGGACTAGCGGGAGGCGAGCAGTACTTC	CASSEAPGLAGGEQYF
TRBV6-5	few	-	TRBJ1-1	TGTGCCAGCAGTTACCCTCCTCAAGCTTTCTTT	CASSYPPQAFF
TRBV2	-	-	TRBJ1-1	TGTGCCAGCAGTGTACAACAGGGGAACACTGAAGCTTTCTTT	CASSVQQGNTEAFF
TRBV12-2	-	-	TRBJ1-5	-	CASRYLCSNQPQHF
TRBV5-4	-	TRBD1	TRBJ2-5	TGTGCCAGCAGCTTCCCGGGACAGAGCTGGGAGACCCAGTACTTC	CASSFPGQSWETQYF
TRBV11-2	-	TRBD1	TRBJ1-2	TGTGCCAGCAGCTATCCGGGGACAGGGCCTGCCTATGGCTACACCTTC	CASSYPGTGPAYGYTF
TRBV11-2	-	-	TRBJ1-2	TGTGCCAGCAGCTTAGAAGCGGGGGGCTCTGTCTATGGCTACACCTTC	CASSLEAGGSVYGYTF
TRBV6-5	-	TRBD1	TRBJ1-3	TGTGCCAGCAGTTCGCCGGGACAGGCCTCAGGAAACACCATATATTTT	CASSSPGQASGNTIYF
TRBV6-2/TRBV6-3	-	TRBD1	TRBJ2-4	TGTGCCAGCAGTTACGACAGGGGACAGGGAAACATTCAGTACTTC	CASSYDRGQGNIQYF
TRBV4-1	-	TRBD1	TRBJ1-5	TGCGCCAGCAGCCAGAGGGACAGGGGGTTATCCAATCAGCCCCAGCATTTT	CASSQRDRGLSNQPQHF
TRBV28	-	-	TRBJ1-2	TGTGCCAGCAGTTTATTAGGAGAGAACTATGGCTACACCTTC	CASSLLGENYGYTF